This TCR beta chain originates from a study of metastatic and nonmetastatic thyroid tumors. Study overall: From malignant and benign thyroid patients, repertoires in blood and in tumor or nodule tissue were compared. Overall study findings and caveats: When malignant thyroid tumors were compared with benign nodules, TCR beta diversity was reportedly significantly higher in the malignant tumors. This held in both blood and tumor samples.

Germline CDR1 reads KGHSH; CDR2 reads LQKENI. V shed 2 bases and J shed 5 bases, with 13 bases lying between them. This CDR3 is built from 15 residues. TCRdb re-called clones via MiXCR from the PCR reads. The sample includes fewer than 12,000 clones, roughly 28% seen only once; the top ten take about 11%. Details on this clone: Its antigen is as yet unknown.

Until they underwent thyroid surgery, no patient had received any treatment. The receptor comes from a male donor with papillary thyroid cancer or a benign thyroid nodule (not recorded which). Some clones in this sample may be carry-over from other donors' samples. The V and J genes are TRBV18 and TRBJ1-3; a possible D gene is TRBD1 (6 bases). The sample comprised tumor tissue. The CDR3 loop is CASSPANQGRNTIYF. CDR3 DNA: TGTGCCAGCTCACCAGCAAACCAGGGGAGAAACACCATATATTTT.